This T cell receptor beta chain was found in a study of T cells in Graves' hyperthyroidism and ophthalmopathy. The trim removed 3 bases at V and 1 base at J, leaving 8 bases unmatched. The V gene's germline CDR1 is SGHKS and CDR2 YYEKEE (reference sequence). The length of the CDR3 is 16 residues. The investigators amplified TCR beta CDR3 regions from RNA transcripts. A set of HTBI primers served as the primers for a first-round RT-PCR of the TCR CDR3. TCRdb itself ran the multiplex PCR reads through MiXCR, one entry per CDR3 protein. The sample yields fewer than 450,000 distinct CDR3 sequences, 13% to 15% seen once. This clonotype was detected ten times or more.

The source of this sequence is a woman aged 60-70 years with Graves' ophthalmopathy. The chain combines TRBV5-5 with TRBJ2-7; 9 bases fit TRBD1. The sample consisted of blood. Here the CDR3 DNA reads TGTGCCAGCAGCTCCGCGGGACAGGGCATGTCCTACGAGCAGTACTTC. It yields the protein CASSSAGQGMSYEQYF. The full variable domain, in which reference TRBV5-5 and TRBJ2-7 provide the parts outside the CDR3, is DAGVTQSPTHLIKTRGQQVTLRCSPISGHKSVSWYQQVLGQGPQFIFQYYEKEERGRGNFPDRFSARQFPNYSSELNVNALLLGDSALYLCASSSAGQGMSYEQYFGPGTRLTVT.